This TCR beta chain emerged from a study of blood T cell repertoires in COVID-19. At the level of the study: Both acute and convalescent COVID-19 samples were obtained from the United States, Italy and Spain. PBMCs, B-cell-depleted T cells, or T cells provided the cDNA or gDNA that made up the material.

CDR1 is MNHNY and CDR2 is SVGAGI in the germline V gene (reference sequence). The V gene lost 6 bases and the J gene lost 4 bases, with 15 bases spanning the gap. The CDR3 has 14 residues. In the authors' workflow: Counts of nucleated cells, estimated from reference gene primer amplification, were obtained. The assay was immunoSEQ multiplex PCR, and TCRdb's table has in-frame clones only and misses some. The V and J calls and the clone size are those of that table, but D and trimming were determined from the DNA. The sample has under 350,000 clones, about 85% seen once. Sequenced: peripheral blood. The origin of this receptor is a man aged 18 to 29 with active or convalescent COVID-19. The chain couples TRBV6-6 to TRBJ1-1; D is uncertain. The CDR3, as DNA: TGTGCCAGCAGACGAGTGTTAGGGAGCACTGAAGCTTTCTTT. As protein: CASRRVLGSTEAFF.